This entry describes one T cell receptor beta chain. This sample was taken from a study of blood T cell repertoires in COVID-19. Overall study context: Acute and convalescent COVID-19 samples came from the United States, Italy and Spain. T cells, B-cell-depleted T cells, or PBMCs supplied cDNA or gDNA.

Per the authors' pipeline: For nucleated cells, counts were estimated from reference gene primer amplification. The method was immunoSEQ multiplex PCR; TCRdb's version includes in-frame clones alone and lacks a portion of them. V and J calls and clone size are given by that table; D and trimming were obtained from the DNA. The top ten clones hold about 3% of a sample with tens of thousands of clones, 90% to 95% of them seen once. The junction had 8 bases not matched to a gene; V was cut back by 4 bases and J by 5 bases. CDR1 and CDR2 (germline): LNHDA, SQIVND (reference sequence). CDR3 length: 15 amino acids.

The chain joins TRBV19 to TRBJ1-2, with 9 bases matching TRBD1. Sequencing used peripheral blood. The source of this sequence is a human donor in a cohort sampled during active COVID-19. CDR3 amino acids: CASSSGTGSDYGYTF. In DNA, the CDR3 is TGTGCCAGTAGTAGCGGGACAGGGTCCGATTATGGCTACACCTTC.